Sequencing of this TCR beta chain was carried out in a study of T cell responses to AZD1222 COVID-19 vaccine. About the research overall: Both about-4-week and about-12-week second-dose recipients were combined. Study conclusions and caveats: Females made up more of the donors, who were largely white British, and clonal diversity may have come out too low.

The assay was immunoSEQ multiplex PCR, and TCRdb's table has in-frame clones only and misses some. The sample holds around 120,000 clones, over 75% seen once. Germline values: CDR1 SGHAT, CDR2 FQDESV (reference sequence). V lost 3 bases to trimming and J lost 3 bases, with 14 bases between them. The CDR3 has 15 residues. In the case of this clone: Antigen unknown.

The TCR comes from an adult in good health. V usage is TRBV11-1 and J usage is TRBJ1-1, with D unclear. The sequencing here drew on peripheral blood, taken on day 0 of AZD1222 vaccination. The CDR3 spells CASSFTSYPDTEAFF. The CDR3 nucleotides read TGTGCCAGCAGCTTTACTAGTTATCCAGACACTGAAGCTTTCTTT.